This T cell receptor beta chain was recovered during a study of blood T cell repertoires in COVID-19 (dated by TCRdb to 2018 to 2020). With respect to the entire study: Samples covering the acute and convalescent phases of COVID-19 were provided by collaborators in the United States, Italy and Spain. The material from the prospective study consisted of cDNA or gDNA derived from T cells, B-cell-depleted T cells, or PBMCs. The dataset comprised deeply sampled blood TCRbeta repertoires from subjects exposed to, actively infected with, or recovered from COVID-19. The repertoires were released in a freely available public database intended as a resource for research on the immune response to SARS-CoV-2. Samples were obtained from the ongoing ImmuneRACE study (first 160 participants) and from some 1,200 subjects provided by 6 global collaborators. Nearly every sample came with metadata listing a de-identified subject ID, COVID-19 status, age in years and sex. Where available, HLA class I and class II types were obtained from metadata supplied by the sample provider rather than from assay-based typing.

The immunoSEQ Assay, a bias-controlled multiplex PCR, was used to amplify TCRbeta CDR3 regions from genomic DNA. Turning to the authors' computational methods: The number of nucleated cells in each sample was estimated by amplification of reference gene primers within the assay. To quantify the absolute abundance of each unique TCRbeta CDR3 rearrangement, sequence reads were collapsed and filtered. For each sample, productive Simpson clonality was calculated as the square root of Simpson's diversity index over productive rearrangements. TCRdb obtained this table from immuneACCESS and retained in-frame rearrangements with V and J assigned. These tables miss some clones; where compared with another copy, unresolved V genes account for less than half of the shortfall, and the remainder is unexplained. Clone size and V and J calls were adopted from that table, with D and trimming inferred from the DNA. The sample table records about 160,000 clones; approximately 95% of these occur just once. The ten largest account for 4.5% to 5.5% of the sample.

The CDR3 runs 12 amino acids, cysteine and phenylalanine included. Only the CDR3 DNA is retained, 36 bases long and in frame from the first base. V is pruned by 5 bases and J by 10 bases, leaving 10 bases of the junction without a gene match. The germline V gene gives CDR1 as SQVTM and CDR2 as ANQGSEA. On this clone: Its binding antigen is unknown. Per-base qualities were not stored, and no clone one base away is much larger.

The collaborating institutions used their own protocols to collect whole blood in K2EDTA tubes. For TCRbeta analysis, collaborators shipped samples in one of three forms: frozen whole blood, isolated PBMCs, or DNA extracted from either of those sample types. What the work shows at the level of the full study, not this receptor alone: Clinical and demographic metadata were provided uncurated, with the amount varying by source and participant.

The chain is assembled from TRBV29-1 and TRBJ1-2, with 7 central nucleotides matching TRBD1. This receptor was identified in a woman aged 45-65 years with acute or convalescent COVID-19. Sequenced material: peripheral blood. The CDR3 protein: CSVRVAGGDYTF. The bases read TGCAGCGTTAGGGTGGCAGGGGGAGACTACACCTTC.